Each of the 19 T cell receptor beta chains below was sequenced from the same sample in a study of T cell repertoires and HLA-DP antigens. For these receptors, no antigen is known. Here immunoSEQ multiplex PCR was the method, and the copy in TCRdb shows in-frame clones only, minus some. This sample has around 70,000 clones, with roughly 78% found just once. The sequenced sample was CD4+ T cells from PBMCs. These receptors all stem from a man aged 60 to 69 in good health and CMV-seronegative.

V is TRBV7-2 and J is TRBJ1-2; D is unresolved. The germline CDR1 and CDR2 sequences are SGHTA and FQGNSA. This CDR3 comprises 15 residues. Trimming took 0 bases from V and 4 from J, leaving 12 bases between them. In nucleotides, the CDR3 is TGTGCCAGCAGCTTAGCTTCAGAAGCCTTCTATGGCTACACCTTC. Its translation: CASSLASEAFYGYTF.

The DNA for the CDR3 is TGTGCCAGCAGCTTAGATCCACAGGGCCAAGCTTTCTTT. It translates to CASSLDPQGQAFF. The chain employs TRBV11-3 and TRBJ1-1; possible D gene TRBD1, 6 bases. There are 13 residues in the CDR3. CDR1 is SGHNT and CDR2 is YENEEA in the germline V gene. Trimming stripped 0 bases from V and 9 bases from J, with 11 bases between.

CDR3 residues: CASSDRANFRPYNEQFF. CDR3 bases: TGTGCCAGCAGCGACCGGGCCAACTTCCGTCCCTACAATGAGCAGTTCTTC. The gene calls are TRBV9 and TRBJ2-1; D is unresolved. The germline gives CDR1 SGDLS, CDR2 YYNGEE. The CDR3 contains 17 residues. V dropped 3 bases and J dropped 2 bases, with 18 bases sitting between them.

V gene TRBV2 combines with J gene TRBJ1-2, with 8 bases identical to TRBD1. This CDR3 spans 16 amino acids. J lost 0 bases, V lost 2 bases, and 5 bases had no gene match. The germline V gene has CDR1 SNHLY and CDR2 FYNNEI. The CDR3 sequence is CASSEILTGANYGYTF. The CDR3 DNA follows: TGTGCCAGCAGTGAAATTCTGACAGGGGCTAACTATGGCTACACCTTC.

The V call is TRBV11-2, the J call TRBJ2-6, with TRBD1 matching 8 bases. The CDR3 loop spans 16 amino acids. CDR1 and CDR2 (germline): SGHAT, FQNNGV. J gave up 2 bases and V 5 bases, and 5 bases lay outside the gene matches. Here the CDR3 reads CASSPIQGAGANVLTF. CDR3 DNA: TGTGCCAGCAGCCCTATACAGGGGGCTGGGGCCAACGTCCTGACTTTC.

This clone is medium-sized. This chain connects TRBV19 to TRBJ1-1; no clear D. Germline lookup yields CDR1 LNHDA and CDR2 SQIVND (reference sequence). The CDR3 runs 15 residues. With 5 bases removed from V and 6 bases from J, the gap between germline ends came to 19 bases. DNA of the CDR3: TGTGCCAGTAGTTGGGCCGCAAGAGGTGGGGCTGAAGCTTTCTTT. Translation gives CASSWAARGGAEAFF.

A few counts support this clone. The DNA of the CDR3 is TGCGCCAGCAGCCAAGATAATGCAGCGGGATGGAATGAGCAGTTCTTC. Translated, it gives CASSQDNAAGWNEQFF. The rearrangement joins TRBV4-3 to TRBJ2-1; TRBD2 aligns across 7 bases. Germline V CDR1 and CDR2: LGHNA, YSLEER. The trim removed 0 bases at V and 7 bases at J, leaving 9 bases unmatched. CDR3 length: 16 amino acids.

The chain combines TRBV5-6 with TRBJ1-6, with D possibly TRBD1 on 6 matching bases. Trimming took 4 bases from V and 9 from J, leaving 17 bases between them. Germline loops: CDR1 SGHDT, CDR2 YYEEEE. The CDR3 contains 15 residues. CDR3 in amino acids: CASSPAQGSGSPLHF. Here the CDR3 DNA reads TGTGCCAGCAGCCCGGCTCAGGGGTCTGGTTCACCCCTCCACTTT.

This clone turned up a few times. The rearrangement links TRBV7-9 to TRBJ1-6, with TRBD1 identical over 8 bases. V trimming: 5 bases; J trimming: 10 bases; junction bases outside the gene matches: 10. The CDR3 has 15 amino acids. The germline CDR1 and CDR2 sequences are SEHNR and FQNEAQ (reference sequence). This CDR3 reads CASSPWQGAESPLHF. CDR3 bases: TGTGCCAGCAGCCCTTGGCAGGGGGCGGAATCACCCCTCCACTTT.

This rearrangement joins TRBV7-2 to TRBJ2-2; the D gene is possibly TRBD1 (5 bases). This CDR3 spans 15 amino acids. Trimming shortened V by 1 base and J by 1 base, and 7 bases separated the two germline ends. Germline loops: CDR1 SGHTA, CDR2 FQGNSA. The CDR3 is CASSLDRRNTGELFF. CDR3 DNA sequence: TGTGCCAGCAGCTTAGACAGGCGGAACACCGGGGAGCTGTTTTTT.

The chain carries TRBV9 and TRBJ2-5; no clear D. The germline V gene has CDR1 SGDLS and CDR2 YYNGEE. The length of the CDR3 is 15 residues. V lost 0 bases to trimming and J lost 8 bases, with 17 bases between them. The CDR3 DNA reads as TGTGCCAGCAGCGTAGAGGATAGCAGAAGTGTCACCCAGTACTTC. As protein: CASSVEDSRSVTQYF.

A few counts support this clone. The genes are TRBV7-2 and TRBJ2-3, with D unclear. Germline assignment: CDR1 SGHTA and CDR2 FQGNSA. The CDR3 loop spans 15 amino acids. Between the trimmed V and J ends, which lost 2 bases and 0 bases, there was a span of 9 bases. As DNA, the CDR3 is TGTGCCAGCAGCTTATCGGGCGTGAGCACAGATACGCAGTATTTT. Residues: CASSLSGVSTDTQYF.

V is TRBV30 and J is TRBJ1-2; D not certain. Germline values: CDR1 GTSNPN, CDR2 SVGIG (reference sequence). Trimming took 2 bases from V and 7 from J, leaving 8 bases between them. CDR3 length equals 11 residues. The CDR3 protein is CAWSPSGGYTF. CDR3 coding DNA: TGTGCCTGGAGTCCCTCGGGTGGCTACACCTTC.

The rearrangement uses TRBV5-4 and TRBJ2-4; D possibly uses TRBD1 or TRBD2 (5 bases each). Germline lookup yields CDR1 SGHNT and CDR2 YYREEE (reference sequence). The length of the CDR3 is 14 residues. The V gene lost 0 bases and the J gene lost 2 bases, with 6 bases spanning the gap. The CDR3, as DNA: TGTGCCAGCAGCTTGGGGGGACCCAAAAACATTCAGTACTTC. Encoded protein: CASSLGGPKNIQYF.

This clone turned up a few times. The chain employs TRBV5-6 and TRBJ2-3, with 8 positions matching TRBD2. The CDR3 is 17 amino acids. The germline CDR1 and CDR2 sequences are SGHDT and YYEEEE. V trimming: 3 bases; J trimming: 6 bases; junction bases outside the gene matches: 15. The CDR3 DNA follows: TGTGCCAGCAGCTCCCTTGCCTGGGGGAGCGGGAGTGATACGCAGTATTTT. This sequence encodes CASSSLAWGSGSDTQYF.

This rearrangement joins TRBV5-6 to TRBJ1-3; TRBD1 is a possible D gene (6 bases). This CDR3 has 16 amino acids. The germline gives CDR1 SGHDT, CDR2 YYEEEE. V gave up 4 bases and J gave up 0 bases, with 14 bases separating them. Written as DNA, the CDR3 is TGTGCCAGCAGCGGTGGACAGCGAAGCTCTGGAAACACCATATATTTT. Residues: CASSGGQRSSGNTIYF.

V is TRBV11-2 and J is TRBJ2-5; D not certain. This CDR3 comprises 11 residues. Germline CDR1 is SGHAT and CDR2 is FQNNGV. V was pared by 4 bases and J by 5 bases, with 5 bases between. This chain's CDR3 is CASSYDETQYF. The CDR3 DNA reads TGTGCCAGCAGCTACGACGAGACCCAGTACTTC.

The chain employs TRBV6-1 and TRBJ2-2; D not resolved. CDR1 is MNHNS and CDR2 is SASEGT in the germline V gene. The ends were cut back, 0 bases at V and 4 bases at J, with 6 bases in the middle. The CDR3 sequence is 14 residues long. CDR3 protein: CASSEAAVTGELFF. The CDR3 DNA reads TGTGCCAGCAGTGAAGCGGCCGTCACCGGGGAGCTGTTTTTT.

The J gene is TRBJ1-6, the V gene TRBV2; D gene ambiguous. Deletions cut 4 bases from V and 7 bases from J, with 14 bases between. Germline assignment: CDR1 SNHLY and CDR2 FYNNEI. The CDR3 is made up of 15 amino acids. The CDR3 region is CASSGMGSRNSPLHF. For the CDR3, the DNA is TGTGCCAGCAGTGGTATGGGGAGTAGGAATTCACCCCTCCACTTT.